The clone carrying this TCR beta chain was detected ten times or more. Its target is unknown. One entry per CDR3 protein results from TCRdb running MiXCR on the reads. The sample gives around 70,000 distinct CDR3 sequences, about 26% of which show up once; 45% to 75% is in the top ten. Trimming took 0 bases from V and 8 from J, leaving 11 bases between them. This CDR3 spans 14 amino acids. CDR1 is SGHTA, CDR2 FQGNSA, per germline. This record belongs to a study of T cell repertoires in cytomegalovirus infection. Overall study: As its CMV epitopes, the study selected recently identified HLA-C-restricted and well-studied HLA-B-restricted targets. Carrying CMV and the relevant HLA type showed in public TCR beta signatures.

General study results and limits: Cumulative public TCR beta family frequency identified CMV carriers with the relevant HLA.

This specimen was CD8+ T cells from cultured PBMCs, taken from culture after CMV antigen stimulation. The chain is built from TRBV7-2 and TRBJ2-1, with D hard to call. This sequence was found in a human donor in good health (CMV status not recorded). Some clones in this sample may be carry-over from other donors' samples. In nucleotides, the CDR3 is TGTGCCAGCAGCTTAGCCCGGATCCACGATGAGCAGTTCTTC. Encoded protein: CASSLARIHDEQFF.